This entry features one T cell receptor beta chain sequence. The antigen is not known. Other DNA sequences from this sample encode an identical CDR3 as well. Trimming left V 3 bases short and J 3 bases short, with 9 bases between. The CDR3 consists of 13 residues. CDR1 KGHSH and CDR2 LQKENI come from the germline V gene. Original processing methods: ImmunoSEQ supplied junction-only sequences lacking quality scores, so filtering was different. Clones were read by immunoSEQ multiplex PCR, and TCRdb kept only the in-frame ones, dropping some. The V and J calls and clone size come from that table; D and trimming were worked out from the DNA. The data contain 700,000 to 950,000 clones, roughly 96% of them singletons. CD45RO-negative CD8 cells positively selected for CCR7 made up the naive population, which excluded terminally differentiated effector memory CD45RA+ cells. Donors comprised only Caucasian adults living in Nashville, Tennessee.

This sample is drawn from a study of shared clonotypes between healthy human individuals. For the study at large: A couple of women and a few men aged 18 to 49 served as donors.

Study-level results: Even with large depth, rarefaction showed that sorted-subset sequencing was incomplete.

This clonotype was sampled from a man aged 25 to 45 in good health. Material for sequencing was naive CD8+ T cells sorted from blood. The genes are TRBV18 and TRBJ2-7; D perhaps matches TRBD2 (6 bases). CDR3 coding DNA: TGTGCCAGCTCACCCGGGACTGGCTACGAGCAGTACTTC. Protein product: CASSPGTGYEQYF.